The sequence of this T cell receptor beta chain was determined in a study of shared clonotypes between healthy human individuals. Study-wide background: Ranging from 18 to 49 in age, donors were two women and a few men.

Loaded into unsorted PBMC replicate PCRs was 250 to 350 ng DNA, tens of thousands of T cell genomes. Clones were read by immunoSEQ multiplex PCR, and TCRdb kept only the in-frame ones, dropping some. Here the sample spans some 490,000 clones, about 72% being singletons. Sequenced input: PBMCs. This TCR was sampled from a woman aged 40 to 50 in good health. Some clones in this sample may be carry-over from other donors' samples.

The CDR3 reads CASSLGVGTEAFF. The CDR3 DNA reads as TGTGCCAGCAGTCTGGGAGTAGGGACCGAAGCTTTCTTT. The chain recombines TRBV9 with TRBJ1-1, with D perhaps matching TRBD1 (5 bases). The CDR3 has 13 residues. Trimming took 5 bases from V and 8 from J, leaving 16 bases between them. CDR1 is SGDLS, CDR2 YYNGEE, per germline.